The clone carrying this T cell receptor beta chain was observed many times. The source of the sample is a study of T cells in Graves' hyperthyroidism and ophthalmopathy. The length of the CDR3 is 15 residues. V gave up 0 bases and J gave up 5 bases, with 14 bases separating them. Germline values: CDR1 SGHDT, CDR2 YYEEEE. Together with thyroid ultrasound, orbital computed tomography, serum thyroxine and TRAb, clinical symptoms were used for diagnoses. TCR beta CDR3 regions were amplified from RNA transcripts. TCR CDR3 underwent first-round RT-PCR with the HTBI primer set. In TCRdb, the multiplex PCR reads were re-called with MiXCR into one record per CDR3 protein. The sample holds some 600,000 distinct CDR3 sequences, more than 11% seen once.

The sample consisted of blood. The TCR originated in a woman in her thirties with Graves' hyperthyroidism that later progressed to Graves' ophthalmopathy. This chain connects TRBV5-6 to TRBJ1-2; no firm D call. The CDR3 DNA follows: TGTGCCAGCAGCTTGGGGCATATTACGGAATATGGCTACACCTTC. This gives the protein CASSLGHITEYGYTF.